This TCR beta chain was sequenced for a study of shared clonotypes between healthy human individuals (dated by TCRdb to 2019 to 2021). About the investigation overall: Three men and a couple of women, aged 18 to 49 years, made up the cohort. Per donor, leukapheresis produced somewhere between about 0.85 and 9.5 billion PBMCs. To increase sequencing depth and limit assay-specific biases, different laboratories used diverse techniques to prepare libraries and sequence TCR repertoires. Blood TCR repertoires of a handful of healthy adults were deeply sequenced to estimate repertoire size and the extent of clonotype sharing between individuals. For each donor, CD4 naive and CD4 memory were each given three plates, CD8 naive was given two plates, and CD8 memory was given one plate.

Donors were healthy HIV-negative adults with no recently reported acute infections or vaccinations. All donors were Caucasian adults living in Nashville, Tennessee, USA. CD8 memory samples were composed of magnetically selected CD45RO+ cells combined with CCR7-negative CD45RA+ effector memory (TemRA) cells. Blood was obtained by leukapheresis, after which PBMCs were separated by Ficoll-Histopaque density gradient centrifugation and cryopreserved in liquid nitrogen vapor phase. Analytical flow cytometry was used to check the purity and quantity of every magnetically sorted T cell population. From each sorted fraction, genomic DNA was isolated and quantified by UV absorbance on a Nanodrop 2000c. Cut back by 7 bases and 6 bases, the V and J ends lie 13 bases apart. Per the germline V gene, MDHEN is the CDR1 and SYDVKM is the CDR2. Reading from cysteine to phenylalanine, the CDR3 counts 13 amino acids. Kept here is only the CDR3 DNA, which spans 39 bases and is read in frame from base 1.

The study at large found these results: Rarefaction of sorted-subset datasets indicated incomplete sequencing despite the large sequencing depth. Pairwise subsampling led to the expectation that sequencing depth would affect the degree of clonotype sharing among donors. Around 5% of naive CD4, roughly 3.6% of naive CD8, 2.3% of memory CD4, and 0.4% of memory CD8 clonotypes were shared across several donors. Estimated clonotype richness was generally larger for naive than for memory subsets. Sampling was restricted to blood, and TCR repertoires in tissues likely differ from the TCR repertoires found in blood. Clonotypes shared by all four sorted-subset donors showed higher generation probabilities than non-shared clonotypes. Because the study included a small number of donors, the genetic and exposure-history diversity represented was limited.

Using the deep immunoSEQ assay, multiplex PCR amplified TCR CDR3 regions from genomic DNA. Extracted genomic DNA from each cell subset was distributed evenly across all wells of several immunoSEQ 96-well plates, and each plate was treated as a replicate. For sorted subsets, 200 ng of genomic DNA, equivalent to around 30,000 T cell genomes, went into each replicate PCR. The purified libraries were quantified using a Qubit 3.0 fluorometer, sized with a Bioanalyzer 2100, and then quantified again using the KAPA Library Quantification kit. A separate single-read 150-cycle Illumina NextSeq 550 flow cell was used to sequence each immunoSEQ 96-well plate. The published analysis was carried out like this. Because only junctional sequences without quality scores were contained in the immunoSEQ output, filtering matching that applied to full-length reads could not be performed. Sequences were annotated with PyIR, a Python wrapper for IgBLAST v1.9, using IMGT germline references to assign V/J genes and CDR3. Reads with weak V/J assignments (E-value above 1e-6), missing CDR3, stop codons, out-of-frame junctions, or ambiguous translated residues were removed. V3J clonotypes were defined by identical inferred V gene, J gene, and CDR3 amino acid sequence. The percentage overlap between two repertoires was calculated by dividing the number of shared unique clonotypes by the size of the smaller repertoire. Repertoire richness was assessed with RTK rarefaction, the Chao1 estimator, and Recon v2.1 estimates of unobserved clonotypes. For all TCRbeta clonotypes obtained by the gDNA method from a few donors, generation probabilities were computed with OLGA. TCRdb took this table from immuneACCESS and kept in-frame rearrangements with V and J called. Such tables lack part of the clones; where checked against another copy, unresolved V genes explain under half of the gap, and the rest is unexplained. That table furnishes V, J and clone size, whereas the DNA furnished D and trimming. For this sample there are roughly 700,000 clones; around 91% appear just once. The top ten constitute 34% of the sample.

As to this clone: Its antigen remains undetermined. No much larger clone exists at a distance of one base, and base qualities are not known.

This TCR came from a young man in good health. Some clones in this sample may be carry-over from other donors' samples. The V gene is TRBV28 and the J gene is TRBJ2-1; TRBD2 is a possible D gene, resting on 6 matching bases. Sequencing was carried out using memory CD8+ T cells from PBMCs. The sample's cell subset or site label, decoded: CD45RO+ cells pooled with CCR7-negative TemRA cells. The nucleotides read TGTGCCAGCACCTGGAGGGGCCCCAATGAGCAGTTCTTC. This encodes CASTWRGPNEQFF.